This TCR beta chain was documented in a study of post-analysis software for immune sequencing data. The germline V gene encodes CDR1 SGHRS and CDR2 YFSETQ. CDR3 length: 14 amino acids. Trimming pared 4 bases from V and 1 base from J, leaving 11 bases between. Points on this clonotype: Its antigen is as yet unknown.

cDNA libraries for TCR beta contained unique molecular identifiers. Researchers reported roughly 0.5 million cDNA molecules coming from about 0.98 to 11 million T cells. TCRdb reprocessed the PCR reads via MiXCR and lists one record per CDR3 protein. The sample yields hundreds of thousands of distinct CDR3 sequences, 53% seen once. Study-wide points: Patients showed TRBV5-6, TRBV5-1 and TRBV20-1 among 4 or 5 TRBV segments more frequent than in controls. Those with multiple sclerosis, the patient group, showed significantly lower normalized Chao1 diversity than controls. Batch-matched samples strongly co-clustered by F measure.

Sequences were obtained from blood. The chain is built from TRBV5-1 and TRBJ1-1; D uncertain. The sequence derives from a girl aged 10 to 17 with multiple sclerosis. This chain's CDR3 is CASSDHNKNTEAFF. For the CDR3, the DNA is TGCGCCAGCAGCGACCACAATAAGAACACTGAAGCTTTCTTT.